The clone carrying this TCR beta chain was observed a few times. Other DNA sequences in the same sample also yield this CDR3. The data were taken from a study of blood T cell repertoires in COVID-19. Overall study: PBMCs, B-cell-depleted T cells, or T cells were the source of the cDNA or gDNA that made up the material.

Germline V gene lookup returns CDR1 SGHAT and CDR2 FQNNGV. This CDR3 has 11 amino acids. The V end lost 5 bases, the J end lost 4 bases, and 3 bases lay between the germline ends. Original processing notes: Cell counts per sample came from amplifying reference gene primers. Some clones are missing from TCRdb's copy, which holds only in-frame ones; the method was immunoSEQ multiplex PCR. V, J and clone size reflect that table, while D and trimming were determined from the DNA. The table records a few hundred thousand clones, around 85% of them present only once. This TCR came from a human donor in a cohort sampled during active COVID-19. The chain employs TRBV11-2 and TRBJ2-1; D gene ambiguous. The sequenced material came from peripheral blood. CDR3 sequence reads: CASSPYNEQFF. CDR3 nucleotide sequence: TGTGCCAGCAGCCCTTACAATGAGCAGTTCTTC.